Listed below are T cell receptor beta chains from one sample, sequenced in a study of tumour-infiltrating T cells in Burkitt lymphoma. Libraries were prepared by immunoSEQ multiplex PCR; TCRdb keeps only in-frame clonotypes and omits some of them. The repertoire consists of 2,000 to 2,500 clones, with 55% to 75% occurring once and the leading ten covering under 25%. The sequencing input was tumor tissue. These receptors were collected from a human donor with diffuse large B-cell lymphoma. The CDR3 runs from the conserved cysteine through the conserved F or W. D genes are given only for firm matches. Only part of the rows carry a size: once, few, many, or a class if the clone is expanded.

TRBV27	-	large	TRBJ1-2	TGTGCCAGCAGTTCTCCGGAAGCGGAGGGACCCCTGGGCTACACCTTC	CASSSPEAEGPLGYTF
TRBV29-1	-	-	TRBJ2-3	TGCAGCGTTGTCACGGGGCCAGCGACAGATACGCAGTATTTT	CSVVTGPATDTQYF
TRBV27	-	-	TRBJ2-3	TGTGCCAGCAGTTTATCGAGGCCAGATACGCAGTATTTT	CASSLSRPDTQYF
TRBV29-1	-	-	TRBJ1-1	TGCAGCGTTAGGGGGAACACTGAAGCTTTCTTT	CSVRGNTEAFF
TRBV7-9	-	-	TRBJ1-4	TGTGCCAGTGGTTTCAGGGCGGTTGAAAAACTGTTTTTT	CASGFRAVEKLFF
TRBV9	TRBD2	-	TRBJ2-7	TGTGCCAGCAGCGTAAGCGGGAGGGCTGACGAGCAGTACTTC	CASSVSGRADEQYF
TRBV7-9	TRBD2	-	TRBJ2-2	TGTGCCAGCAGCGAACTAGCGGGAGGTTGGACCGGGGAGCTGTTTTTT	CASSELAGGWTGELFF
TRBV19	-	-	TRBJ1-1	TGTGCCAGTAGTATTGGCGAACTGACTGAAGCTTTCTTT	CASSIGELTEAFF
TRBV4-2	-	-	TRBJ1-1	TGTGCCAGCAGCCTAAACGATGAAGCTTTCTTT	CASSLNDEAFF
TRBV27	-	once	TRBJ1-5	TGTGCCAGCAGTTTATCCGGGTCCCATCAGCCCCAGCATTTT	CASSLSGSHQPQHF
TRBV6-5	TRBD1	-	TRBJ1-1	TGTGCCAGCAGTTACTCGAAGGGGGCGGCAACTGAAGCTTTCTTT	CASSYSKGAATEAFF
TRBV6-5	-	-	TRBJ1-5	TGTGCCAGCAGCGGAGGCCCCCAAATGCCCCAGCATTTT	CASSGGPQMPQHF
TRBV20-1	TRBD1	-	TRBJ1-2	TGCAGTGCGCAGGGGGACTATGGCTACACCTTC	CSAQGDYGYTF
TRBV6-1	-	few	TRBJ1-2	TGTGCCAGCAGTGAAGGCAGGCACGGCTACACCTTC	CASSEGRHGYTF
TRBV29-1	-	-	TRBJ1-1	TGCAGCGTTGACTTCAGGGACGAAACTGAAGCTTTCTTT	CSVDFRDETEAFF
TRBV5-1	-	-	TRBJ2-5	TGCGCCAGCAGCTTGAATGGCAGCCCAAGGGAGACCCAGTACTTC	CASSLNGSPRETQYF
TRBV25-1	-	few	TRBJ2-3	TGTGCCAGCAGTGAATCGTTGCCGGACCTCACAGATACGCAGTATTTT	CASSESLPDLTDTQYF
TRBV10-1	-	few	TRBJ2-5	TGCGCCAGCTCCCTAGGACCACAAGAGACCCAGTACTTC	CASSLGPQETQYF